This TCR beta chain was recovered during a study of cytomegalovirus exposure and HLA in healthy donors. This clone appeared a single time. Its specificity is not known. The study, taken as a whole, reports: Productive status was seen about 90% or about 30% of the time for most TCR beta V segments in an earlier analysis. Later work found most CMV-associated TCR beta chains apparently HLA-restricted. When a later analysis compared HLA-associated TCR beta chains with equally common others, the HLA-associated chains turned out to be more clonally expanded and to have lower generation probabilities.

This CDR3 is 13 amino acids long. V was clipped by 2 bases and J by 3 bases, with 5 bases between them. The germline V gene has CDR1 MNHEY and CDR2 SMNVEV (reference sequence). PCR amplification relied on 60 Vbeta primers (plus 13 Jbeta primers). Methods used by the authors: Counted up in a later analysis, unique TCR beta chains came to about 80 million, with some 9.9 million shared. Generated by immunoSEQ multiplex PCR, the TCRdb table keeps only in-frame clones and is missing some. V and J calls and clone size are as listed in that table; D and trimming were resolved from the DNA. The data hold approximately 130,000 clones, with around 78% observed a single time.

The TCR originated in a woman between 50 and 59 years old in good health and CMV-seronegative. The material sequenced was PBMCs. The V call is TRBV27, the J call TRBJ2-1; unclear D gene. In DNA, the CDR3 is TGTGCCAGCAGTTTAGGGCGCTACAATGAGCAGTTCTTC. Residues: CASSLGRYNEQFF.